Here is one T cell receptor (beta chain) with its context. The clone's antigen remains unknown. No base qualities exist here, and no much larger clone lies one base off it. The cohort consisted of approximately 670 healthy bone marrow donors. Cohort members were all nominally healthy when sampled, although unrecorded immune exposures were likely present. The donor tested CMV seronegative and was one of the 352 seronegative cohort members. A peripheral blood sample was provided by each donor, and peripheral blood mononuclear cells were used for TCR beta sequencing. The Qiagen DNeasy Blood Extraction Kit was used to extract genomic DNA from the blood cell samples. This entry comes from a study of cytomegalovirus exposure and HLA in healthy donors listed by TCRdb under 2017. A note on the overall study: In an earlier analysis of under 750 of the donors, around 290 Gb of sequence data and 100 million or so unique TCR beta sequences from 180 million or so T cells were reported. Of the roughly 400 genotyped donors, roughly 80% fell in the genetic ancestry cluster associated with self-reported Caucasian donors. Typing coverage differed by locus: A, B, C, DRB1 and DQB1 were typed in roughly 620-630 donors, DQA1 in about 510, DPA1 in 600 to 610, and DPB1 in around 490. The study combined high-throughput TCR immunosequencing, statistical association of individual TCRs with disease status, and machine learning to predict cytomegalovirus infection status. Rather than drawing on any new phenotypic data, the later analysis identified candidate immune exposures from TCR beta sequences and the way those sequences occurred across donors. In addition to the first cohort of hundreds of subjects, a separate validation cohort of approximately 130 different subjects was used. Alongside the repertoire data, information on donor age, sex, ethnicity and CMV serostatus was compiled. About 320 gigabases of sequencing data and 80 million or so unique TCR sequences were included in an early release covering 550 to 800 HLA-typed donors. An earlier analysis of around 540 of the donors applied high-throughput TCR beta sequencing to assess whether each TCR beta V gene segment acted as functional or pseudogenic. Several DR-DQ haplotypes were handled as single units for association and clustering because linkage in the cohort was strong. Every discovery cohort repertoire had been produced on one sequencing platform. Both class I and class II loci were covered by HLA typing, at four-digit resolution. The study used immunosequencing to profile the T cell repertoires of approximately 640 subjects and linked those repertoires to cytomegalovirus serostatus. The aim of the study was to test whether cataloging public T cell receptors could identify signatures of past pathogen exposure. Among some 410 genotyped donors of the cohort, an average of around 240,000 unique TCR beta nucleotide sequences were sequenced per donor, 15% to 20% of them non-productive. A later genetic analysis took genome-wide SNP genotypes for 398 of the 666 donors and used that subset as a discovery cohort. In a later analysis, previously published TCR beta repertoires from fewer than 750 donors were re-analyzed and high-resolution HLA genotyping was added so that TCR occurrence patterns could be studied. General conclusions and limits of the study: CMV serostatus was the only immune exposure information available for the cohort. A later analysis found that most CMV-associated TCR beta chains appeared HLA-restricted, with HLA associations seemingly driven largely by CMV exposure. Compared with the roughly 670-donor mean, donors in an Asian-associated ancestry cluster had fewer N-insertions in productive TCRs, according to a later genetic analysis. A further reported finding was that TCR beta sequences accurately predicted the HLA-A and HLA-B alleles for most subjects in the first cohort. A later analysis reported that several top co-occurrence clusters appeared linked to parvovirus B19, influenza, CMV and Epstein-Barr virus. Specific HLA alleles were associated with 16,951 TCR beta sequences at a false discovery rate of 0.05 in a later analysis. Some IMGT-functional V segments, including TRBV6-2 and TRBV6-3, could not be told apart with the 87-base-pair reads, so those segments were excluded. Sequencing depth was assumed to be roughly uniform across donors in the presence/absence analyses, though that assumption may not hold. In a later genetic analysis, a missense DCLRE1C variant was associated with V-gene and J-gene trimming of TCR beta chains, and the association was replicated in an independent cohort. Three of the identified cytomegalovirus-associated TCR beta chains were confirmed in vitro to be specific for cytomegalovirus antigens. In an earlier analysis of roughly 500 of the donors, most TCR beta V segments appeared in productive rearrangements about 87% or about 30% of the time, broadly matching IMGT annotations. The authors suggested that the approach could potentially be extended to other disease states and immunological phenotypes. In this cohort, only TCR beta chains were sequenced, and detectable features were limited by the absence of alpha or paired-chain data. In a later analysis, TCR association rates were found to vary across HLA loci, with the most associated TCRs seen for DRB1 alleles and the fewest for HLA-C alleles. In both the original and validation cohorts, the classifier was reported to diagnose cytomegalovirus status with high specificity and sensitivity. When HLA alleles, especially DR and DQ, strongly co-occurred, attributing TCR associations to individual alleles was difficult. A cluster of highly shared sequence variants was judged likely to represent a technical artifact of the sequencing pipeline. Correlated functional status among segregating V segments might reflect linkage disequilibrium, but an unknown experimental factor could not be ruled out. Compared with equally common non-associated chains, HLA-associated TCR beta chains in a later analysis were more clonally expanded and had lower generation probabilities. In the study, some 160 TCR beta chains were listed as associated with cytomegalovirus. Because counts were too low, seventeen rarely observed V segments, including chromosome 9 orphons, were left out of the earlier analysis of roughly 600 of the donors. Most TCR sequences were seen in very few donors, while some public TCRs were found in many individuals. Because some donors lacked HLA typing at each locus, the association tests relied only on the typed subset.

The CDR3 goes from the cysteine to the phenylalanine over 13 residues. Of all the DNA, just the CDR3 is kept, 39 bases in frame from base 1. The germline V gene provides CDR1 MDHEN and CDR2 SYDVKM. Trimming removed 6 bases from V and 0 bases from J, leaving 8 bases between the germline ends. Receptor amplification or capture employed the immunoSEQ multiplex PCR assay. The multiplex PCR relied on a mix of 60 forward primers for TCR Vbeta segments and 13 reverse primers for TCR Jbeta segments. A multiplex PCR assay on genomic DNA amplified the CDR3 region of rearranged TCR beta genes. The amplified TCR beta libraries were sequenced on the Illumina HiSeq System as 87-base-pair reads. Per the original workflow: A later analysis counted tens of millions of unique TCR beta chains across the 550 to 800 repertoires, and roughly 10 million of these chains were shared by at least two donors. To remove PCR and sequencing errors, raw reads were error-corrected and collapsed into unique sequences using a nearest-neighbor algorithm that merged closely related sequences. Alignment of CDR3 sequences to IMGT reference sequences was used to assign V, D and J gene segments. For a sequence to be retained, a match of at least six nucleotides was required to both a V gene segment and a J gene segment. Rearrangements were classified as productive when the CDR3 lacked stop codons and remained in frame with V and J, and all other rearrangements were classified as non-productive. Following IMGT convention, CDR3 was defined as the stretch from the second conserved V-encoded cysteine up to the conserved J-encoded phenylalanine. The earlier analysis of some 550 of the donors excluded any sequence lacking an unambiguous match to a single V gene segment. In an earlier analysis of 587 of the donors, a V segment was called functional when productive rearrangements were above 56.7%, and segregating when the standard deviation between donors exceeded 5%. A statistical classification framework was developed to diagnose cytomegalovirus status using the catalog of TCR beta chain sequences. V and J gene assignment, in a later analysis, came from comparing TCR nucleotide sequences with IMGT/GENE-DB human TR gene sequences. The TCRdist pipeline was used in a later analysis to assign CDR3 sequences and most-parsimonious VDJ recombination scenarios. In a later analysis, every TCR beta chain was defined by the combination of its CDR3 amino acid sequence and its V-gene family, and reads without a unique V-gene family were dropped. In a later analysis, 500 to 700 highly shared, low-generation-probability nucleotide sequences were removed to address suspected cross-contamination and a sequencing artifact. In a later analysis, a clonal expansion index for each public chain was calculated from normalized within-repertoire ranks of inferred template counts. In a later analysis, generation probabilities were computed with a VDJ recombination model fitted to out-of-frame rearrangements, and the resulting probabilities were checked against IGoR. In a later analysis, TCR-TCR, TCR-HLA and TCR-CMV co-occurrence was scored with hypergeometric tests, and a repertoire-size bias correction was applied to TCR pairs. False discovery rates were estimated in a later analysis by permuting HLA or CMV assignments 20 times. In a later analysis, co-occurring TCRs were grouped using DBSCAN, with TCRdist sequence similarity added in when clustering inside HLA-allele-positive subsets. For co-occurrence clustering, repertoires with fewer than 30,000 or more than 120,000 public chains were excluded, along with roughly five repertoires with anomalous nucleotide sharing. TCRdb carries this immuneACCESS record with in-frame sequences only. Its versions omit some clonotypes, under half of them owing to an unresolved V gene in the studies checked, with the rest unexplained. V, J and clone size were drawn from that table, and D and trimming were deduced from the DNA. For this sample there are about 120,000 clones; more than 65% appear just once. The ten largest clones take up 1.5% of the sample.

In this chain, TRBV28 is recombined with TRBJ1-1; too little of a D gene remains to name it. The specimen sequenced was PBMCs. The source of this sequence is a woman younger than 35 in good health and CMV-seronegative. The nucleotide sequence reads TGTGCCAGCAGATCACAAGTGAACACTGAAGCTTTCTTT. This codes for CASRSQVNTEAFF.